One sample yielded the 13 T cell receptor beta chains listed below, sequenced in a study of CD8 T cells in Susac syndrome. After extraction with the RNeasy kit, about 0.45 to 1 ug of the RNA was reverse transcribed using random hexamers. Using its own MiXCR run on the immunoSEQ multiplex PCR reads, TCRdb lists one record per CDR3 protein. The sample consists of 200,000 or so distinct CDR3 sequences, 90% to 95% of them appearing once. The sequencing sample was made of CD4+ T cells from PBMCs. Receptors were obtained from a human donor with multiple sclerosis.

The chain joins TRBV20-1 to TRBJ2-7; D is perhaps TRBD1 (6 bases). The CDR3 is 13 residues long. V lost 4 bases to trimming and J lost 2 bases, with 12 bases between them. Per the germline V gene, CDR1 is DFQATT and CDR2 is SNEGSKA (reference sequence). CDR3 region: CSATGAGAYEQYF. As DNA, the CDR3 is TGCAGTGCTACCGGGGCAGGGGCCTACGAGCAGTACTTC.

The chain carries TRBV20-1 and TRBJ2-1; D call uncertain. The germline V and J ends were trimmed by 2 bases and 10 bases, with 9 bases remaining between them. The CDR3 runs 11 residues. Germline V CDR1 and CDR2: DFQATT, SNEGSKA (reference sequence). The CDR3 sequence is CSARKTGEQFF. CDR3 sequence (DNA): TGCAGTGCTAGAAAGACGGGCGAGCAGTTCTTC.

The CDR3 DNA reads TGTGCCACCAGCAGAGTGGTAGCTAGCGGGGGGGCCTACGAGCAGTACTTC. Its protein product is CATSRVVASGGAYEQYF. The chain carries TRBV15 and TRBJ2-7; 12 bases are shared with TRBD2. In germline, CDR1 is LNHNV, CDR2 YYDKDF (reference sequence). This CDR3 contains 17 residues. The V gene end was trimmed by 1 base and the J gene end by 2 bases; junction bases not matched to a gene: 6.

The chain is built from TRBV20-1 and TRBJ2-7; D possibly corresponds to TRBD1 (7 bases). Germline CDR1 is DFQATT and CDR2 is SNEGSKA (reference sequence). This CDR3 contains 14 residues. V lost 2 bases to trimming and J lost 4 bases, with 15 bases between them. The CDR3 DNA follows: TGCAGTGCTAGATTCGACAGGGCGGGGTACGAGCAGTACTTC. Its protein product is CSARFDRAGYEQYF.

This clonotype was detected only once. The V and J genes are TRBV2 and TRBJ1-2, with 9 bases that match TRBD1. Trimming at V came to 6 bases and at J to 5 bases, leaving 4 bases not matched to a gene. Germline CDR1 reads SNHLY; CDR2 reads FYNNEI. This CDR3 contains 13 residues. CDR3 loop: CASSAGQGYGYTF. The CDR3 DNA sequence: TGTGCCAGCAGCGCTGGACAGGGGTATGGCTACACCTTC. Together with reference TRBV2 and TRBJ1-2, the CDR3 gives the full variable domain: EPEVTQTPSHQVTQMGQEVILRCVPISNHLYFYWYRQILGQKVEFLVSFYNNEISEKSEIFDDQFSVERPDGSNFTLKIRSTKLEDSAMYFCASSAGQGYGYTFGSGTRLTVV.

The V call is TRBV20-1, the J call TRBJ2-1, with D unresolved. The CDR3 has 14 amino acids. V gave up 3 bases and J gave up 4 bases, with 13 bases separating them. Germline CDR1 is DFQATT and CDR2 is SNEGSKA (reference sequence). The DNA of the CDR3 is TGCAGTGCTAGGTACACTGGGGTTTACAATGAGCAGTTCTTC. Protein sequence: CSARYTGVYNEQFF.

CDR3 loop: CASSDPGGGNQPQHF. For the CDR3, the DNA is TGTGCCAGCAGCGACCCGGGGGGCGGCAATCAGCCCCAGCATTTT. J is TRBJ1-5 and V is TRBV7-9; maybe TRBD1 (6 bases). The CDR3 covers 15 residues. The germline V gene encodes CDR1 SEHNR and CDR2 FQNEAQ (reference sequence). Trimming cost V 5 bases and J 2 bases, with 13 bases left between them.

The chain recombines TRBV20-1 with TRBJ1-4; a weak D match, TRBD1 (6 bases). The V gene's germline CDR1 is DFQATT and CDR2 SNEGSKA (reference sequence). The ends were cut back, 5 bases at V and 1 base at J, with 8 bases in the middle. The CDR3 covers 13 residues. In DNA, the CDR3 is TGCAGTGCTGAACAGGGAACTAATGAAAAACTGTTTTTT. Translating it yields CSAEQGTNEKLFF.

J is TRBJ2-1 and V is TRBV19; 7 bases are shared with TRBD2. Looked up from germline, CDR1 is LNHDA and CDR2 is SQIVND (reference sequence). The CDR3 is made up of 15 amino acids. V trimming: 3 bases; J trimming: 10 bases; junction bases outside the gene matches: 12. The CDR3 protein is CASSMSPSGGAEQFF. The CDR3 bases are TGTGCCAGTAGTATGTCCCCTAGCGGAGGGGCCGAGCAGTTCTTC.

The chain couples TRBV29-1 to TRBJ2-1; the match to TRBD2 covers 8 bases. J lost 6 bases, V lost 3 bases, and 7 bases had no gene match. Germline V lookup: CDR1 SQVTM, CDR2 ANQGSEA. The CDR3 runs 14 residues. CDR3 nucleotides: TGCAGCGTTGAGGGGCGGGGGGTGGTCAATGAGCAGTTCTTC. Translated, it gives CSVEGRGVVNEQFF.

This chain uses TRBV2 with TRBJ1-2; 8 nucleotides align to TRBD1. J lost 8 bases, V lost 3 bases, and 5 bases had no gene match. Germline CDR1 and CDR2: SNHLY and FYNNEI. The CDR3 covers 13 residues. Written as DNA, the CDR3 is TGTGCCAGCAGTGACAGGGGGCCAGAAGGCTACACCTTC. Amino acids: CASSDRGPEGYTF.

V and J are TRBV5-1 and TRBJ1-1; D remains ambiguous. The germline V and J ends were trimmed by 5 bases and 1 base, with 9 bases remaining between them. The germline gives CDR1 SGHRS, CDR2 YFSETQ. CDR3 length: 13 amino acids. In nucleotides, the CDR3 is TGCGCCAGCAGGCAGGACGGGAACACTGAAGCTTTCTTT. This translates into CASRQDGNTEAFF.

This clonotype was picked up one time. This chain joins TRBV3-1 and TRBJ2-5, with no clear D. Trimming took off 3 bases at V and 5 bases at J, with 13 bases between the two ends. This CDR3 comprises 14 residues. Germline V gene sequence: CDR1 LGHDT, CDR2 YNNKEL (reference sequence). CDR3 residues: CASSHGGLGETQYF. The CDR3 region has the DNA TGTGCCAGCAGCCATGGTGGGCTTGGGGAGACCCAGTACTTC.